This T cell receptor beta chain was documented in a study of T cell changes during pregnancy in multiple sclerosis. Clones were read by immunoSEQ multiplex PCR, and TCRdb kept only the in-frame ones, dropping some. The table lists some 69,000 clones, roughly 87% of them singletons, with about 2.1% in the top ten. CDR1 is SNHLY and CDR2 is FYNNEI in the germline V gene. V lost 1 base and J lost 0, with 16 bases in between. This CDR3 is 17 amino acids long. The origin of this receptor is a female donor in good health, enrolled as a control in a pregnancy study. Sequencing used peripheral blood, obtained in the second trimester of pregnancy. The rearrangement links TRBV2 to TRBJ2-7; tentative D call: TRBD1 (6 bases). Here the CDR3 reads CASSEEGESTSSYEQYF. The CDR3 DNA sequence: TGTGCCAGCAGTGAAGAGGGGGAATCAACGAGCTCCTACGAGCAGTACTTC.